This T cell receptor (beta chain) was captured by sequencing in a study of blood T cell repertoires in COVID-19 (TCRdb year 2020). For the study in its entirety: The collaborator samples originated in the United States, Italy and Spain and spanned the acute and convalescent phases of COVID-19. Subjects who had been exposed to COVID-19, were actively infected with it, or had recovered from it provided the deeply sampled blood TCRbeta repertoires that made up the dataset. A freely available public database, intended as a resource for researchers studying the immune response to SARS-CoV-2, is where the repertoires were released. Where available, HLA class I and class II types were obtained from metadata supplied by the sample provider rather than from assay-based typing. Sample metadata almost always included a de-identified subject ID, COVID-19 status, age in years and sex. The samples were drawn from two sources: the first 160 participants of the ongoing ImmuneRACE study, and over 1,000 subjects contributed by 6 global collaborators. The prospective study material was composed of cDNA or gDNA derived from T cells, B-cell-depleted T cells, or PBMCs. Points the paper makes about the study in general: The amount of clinical and demographic metadata varied by source and participant and was provided uncurated.

One collaborating source in Seattle enrolled patients during active infection and followed them longitudinally through the course of disease. Each collaborating institution followed its own protocols to collect whole blood in K2EDTA tubes. For TCRbeta analysis, collaborators shipped samples as frozen whole blood, isolated PBMCs, or DNA extracted from either of those sample types. TCRbeta CDR3 regions were amplified from genomic DNA using the immunoSEQ Assay, a bias-controlled multiplex PCR. The paper's processing steps were these. The number of nucleated cells in each sample was estimated by amplification of reference gene primers within the assay. To quantify the absolute abundance of each unique TCRbeta CDR3 rearrangement, sequence reads were collapsed and filtered. For each sample, productive Simpson clonality was calculated as the square root of Simpson's diversity index over productive rearrangements. TCRdb took over this immuneACCESS table, retaining in-frame rearrangements with V and J assigned. Such tables are incomplete; in checked studies, under half of the missing clones stem from an unresolved V gene, and the remainder is unexplained. Clone size and the V and J calls come from that table; the DNA yielded D and trimming. Counted in this sample were around 160,000 clones; approximately 83% of them appeared once. Of the sample, 8% is held by the ten largest clones.

As regards this clone: Its specific antigen is unknown. Base qualities are not recorded, but no much larger clone differs from it by a single base.

The sample comprised peripheral blood. The sequence was obtained from a woman aged 55 to 70 with COVID-19, enrolled during active disease.

Here the CDR3 is given as CASSLVGQRTAEQLAKNIQYF. The DNA sequence is TGCGCCAGCAGCTTGGTTGGACAGCGAACCGCCGAGCAACTAGCCAAAAACATTCAGTACTTC. The chain employs TRBV5-1 and TRBJ2-4; the D segment could be TRBD1, given 6 matching bases. CDR1 and CDR2 are read off the germline V gene as SGHRS and YFSETQ. Between the V and J ends, shortened by 0 bases and 0 bases respectively, the junction contains 25 bases. Including cysteine and phenylalanine, the CDR3 has 21 amino acids. The only DNA kept is the CDR3, 63 bases in frame from the first base.